The 26 T cell receptor beta chains listed next were all sequenced from one sample in a study of T cells in Graves' hyperthyroidism and ophthalmopathy. Authors of the study amplified TCR beta CDR3 regions from RNA transcripts. Carried out on the TCR CDR3, a first-round RT-PCR used the HTBI primer set. Each CDR3 protein is one row after TCRdb ran MiXCR on the multiplex PCR reads. The sample has 300,000 or so distinct CDR3 sequences, roughly 21% seen once. The source material was blood. All receptors derive from a woman aged 50 to 65 with Graves' hyperthyroidism.

In this sample, this clonotype turned up many times. The chain couples TRBV6-5 to TRBJ2-7; TRBD1 aligns across 7 bases. V was clipped by 0 bases and J by 4 bases; unmatched bases: 0. There are 13 residues in the CDR3. CDR1 and CDR2 from the germline V gene are MNHEY and SVGAGI. This CDR3 reads CASSYSTGYEQYF. The CDR3, as DNA: TGTGCCAGCAGTTACTCGACAGGGTACGAGCAGTACTTC.

This clonotype has a count of ten or more. The chain links TRBV12-3 or TRBV12-4 to TRBJ2-1; 8 bases agree with TRBD1. CDR3 size: 15 residues. V shed 3 bases and J 12 bases; nucleotides not matched to a gene: 13. The CDR3: CASSLGSVQGAGQFF. The CDR3 nucleotides read TGTGCCAGCAGTTTGGGGTCGGTTCAGGGGGCAGGGCAGTTCTTC.

This clonotype was detected many times. The chain is built from TRBV5-1 and TRBJ2-7, with D perhaps matching TRBD2 (7 bases). This CDR3 has 15 residues. The ends were cut back, 4 bases at V and 2 bases at J, with 16 bases in the middle. CDR1 is SGHRS, CDR2 YFSETQ, per germline. CDR3 region: CASSAVRGGTYEQYF. The CDR3 nucleotides are TGCGCCAGCAGCGCGGTAAGGGGGGGGACCTACGAGCAGTACTTC.

This clonotype has a count of ten or more. The chain couples TRBV5-1 to TRBJ1-1; D is perhaps TRBD1 (6 bases). There are 12 residues in the CDR3. The V end lost 5 bases, the J end lost 5 bases, and 10 bases lay between the germline ends. CDR1 is SGHRS, CDR2 YFSETQ, per germline. The DNA for the CDR3 is TGCGCCAGCAGGGCCACAGGGACTGAAGCTTTCTTT. Residues: CASRATGTEAFF.

To note about this clonotype: Given a much more abundant clone one base away, this may be a read error. This chain joins TRBV7-9 and TRBJ2-1; TRBD2 agrees at 15 bases. J gave up 8 bases and V 4 bases, and 6 bases lay outside the gene matches. In germline, CDR1 is SEHNR, CDR2 FQNEAQ (reference sequence). The CDR3 loop spans 16 amino acids. The chain's CDR3 is CASSSDGLAGGDEQFF. The CDR3 DNA reads TGTGCCAGCAGCTCAGACGGACTAGCGGGAGGGGATGAGCAGTTCTTC.

This clonotype was seen a few times. The genes are TRBV6-5 and TRBJ2-5, with TRBD2 matching 8 bases. The germline CDR1 and CDR2 sequences are MNHEY and SVGAGI. CDR3 length equals 16 residues. With V trimmed by 0 bases and J by 5 bases, 8 bases remained unmatched. CDR3 protein: CASSYSTGGGRETQYF. The DNA for the CDR3 is TGTGCCAGCAGTTACTCGACCGGGGGGGGTCGGGAGACCCAGTACTTC.

In this sample, this clonotype turned up a few times. The V gene is TRBV19, the J gene TRBJ2-1, with 11 bases lining up with TRBD2. The CDR3 contains 16 residues. Trimming took 1 base from V and 7 from J; bases not matched to a gene: 6. The germline V gene encodes CDR1 LNHDA and CDR2 SQIVND (reference sequence). CDR3 protein: CASSIVGTSGQNEQFF. CDR3 coding DNA: TGTGCCAGTAGTATAGTTGGGACTAGCGGCCAGAATGAGCAGTTCTTC. The full variable domain, with the rest looked up from reference TRBV19 and TRBJ2-1, is DGGITQSPKYLFRKEGQNVTLSCEQNLNHDAMYWYRQDPGQGLRLIYYSQIVNDFQKGDIAEGYSVSREKKESFPLTVTSAQKNPTAFYLCASSIVGTSGQNEQFFGPGTRLTVL.

Worth noting for this clonotype: A much larger clonotype is one base distant, so this may be a read error. The CDR3 nucleotides are TGTGCCGGCTCAACGACAAGGAGAACCTACGAGCAGTACTTC. This encodes CAGSTTRRTYEQYF. The chain links TRBV18 to TRBJ2-7; unclear D gene. Germline CDR1 is KGHSH and CDR2 is LQKENI. The CDR3 length is 14 residues.

The gene calls are TRBV2 and TRBJ1-2; the D is unclear. CDR3 length: 14 amino acids. The V end was cut by 7 bases, the J end by 6 bases, with 18 bases between. Looked up from germline, CDR1 is SNHLY and CDR2 is FYNNEI. The CDR3 reads CASNDGRLFDGYTF. The CDR3 bases are TGTGCCAGCAATGACGGACGGCTTTTTGATGGCTACACCTTC.

Written as DNA, the CDR3 is TGTGCCAGCAGTTGGACAGGGACCTTCAATGAGCAGTTCTTC. Protein sequence: CASSWTGTFNEQFF. The chain uses TRBV11-3 and TRBJ2-1; TRBD1 matches at 8 bases. From germline, CDR1 is SGHNT and CDR2 YENEEA. V lost 6 bases, J lost 6 bases, and 7 bases stayed unmatched. The CDR3 totals 14 residues.

This clonotype was seen ten or more times. The chain employs TRBV2 and TRBJ2-5; TRBD1 or TRBD2 may be the D gene (7 bases each). CDR1 is SNHLY, CDR2 FYNNEI, per germline. The length of the CDR3 is 17 residues. Trimming left V 7 bases short and J 1 base short, with 22 bases between. The DNA of the CDR3 is TGTGCCAGCAAACGGGACAGCATGAGGGGGGGCCAAGAGACCCAGTACTTC. Translated: CASKRDSMRGGQETQYF.

Concerning this clonotype itself: Since a much larger clone is just one base distant, this may be a read error. The chain combines TRBV7-3 with TRBJ2-7, with 7 bases matching TRBD2. The germline V gene encodes CDR1 SGHTA and CDR2 FQGTGA. Trimming at V came to 6 bases and at J to 3 bases, leaving 2 bases not matched to a gene. The CDR3 runs 12 residues. The CDR3 DNA is TGTGCCAGCAGGTCTAGCGGCTACGAGCAGTACTTC. Translating it yields CASRSSGYEQYF.

This clonotype was detected many times. J is TRBJ2-2 and V is TRBV7-3; 8 nucleotides align to TRBD2. Germline V gene lookup returns CDR1 SGHTA and CDR2 FQGTGA. This CDR3 region has 15 residues. V was clipped by 3 bases and J by 7 bases; unmatched bases: 7. The CDR3 DNA follows: TGTGCCAGCAGCTTTAGCGGACTAGCCGGCGGGGAGCTGTTTTTT. As protein: CASSFSGLAGGELFF.

In this sample, this clonotype turned up many times. The V gene is TRBV20-1, the J gene TRBJ1-2, with D uncertain. V was pared by 4 bases and J by 3 bases, with 15 bases between. From germline, CDR1 is DFQATT and CDR2 SNEGSKA (reference sequence). The CDR3 is 14 amino acids. DNA for the CDR3: TGCAGTGCTAAAGGCGGTTTATCGGACTATGGCTACACCTTC. Translation: CSAKGGLSDYGYTF.

The chain uses TRBV20-1 and TRBJ1-5; tentatively, D is TRBD1 (5 bases). The V gene's germline CDR1 is DFQATT and CDR2 SNEGSKA (reference sequence). The CDR3 is 12 residues long. V was clipped by 6 bases and J by 4 bases, with 10 bases between them. The CDR3 here is CSARPGNQPQHF. The CDR3 DNA reads as TGCAGTGCCCGCCCAGGGAATCAGCCCCAGCATTTT.

This clonotype was seen many times. V usage is TRBV11-3 and J usage is TRBJ1-6, with a tentative D call TRBD1 (6 bases). The CDR3 has 15 residues. The V end was cut by 5 bases, the J end by 7 bases, with 15 bases between. Germline V lookup: CDR1 SGHNT, CDR2 YENEEA. DNA of the CDR3: TGTGCCAGCAGCCCTGGTCAGGGGCGGAATTCACCCCTCCACTTT. This sequence encodes CASSPGQGRNSPLHF.

This clonotype was seen many times. V gene TRBV2 combines with J gene TRBJ2-2; 9 bases are shared with TRBD1. V shed 8 bases, J shed 7 bases, and the junction held 5 bases outside the gene matches. The CDR3 has 13 residues. From germline, CDR1 is SNHLY and CDR2 FYNNEI. The CDR3 region has the DNA TGTGCCAGCCGGCGGACAGGGGACGGGGAGCTGTTTTTT. The encoded protein is CASRRTGDGELFF.

The chain has TRBV11-1 and TRBJ2-1, with TRBD2 as a possible D gene (6 bases). CDR1 is SGHAT, CDR2 FQDESV, per germline (reference sequence). The CDR3 runs to 14 residues. V shed 1 base and J shed 6 bases, with 10 bases lying between them. This CDR3 reads CASSLEAGANEQFF. Here the CDR3 DNA reads TGTGCCAGCAGCTTAGAAGCGGGTGCCAATGAGCAGTTCTTC.

The sample holds a few counts of this clonotype. The rearrangement joins TRBV4-1 to TRBJ2-4; D uncertain. The V gene's germline CDR1 is MGHRA and CDR2 YSYEKL. V lost 1 base to trimming and J lost 8 bases, with 15 bases between them. This CDR3 has 15 amino acids. CDR3 bases: TGCGCCAGCAGCCAAGTTGGGCTGCCAAGGGACATTCAGTACTTC. It codes for CASSQVGLPRDIQYF.

This clonotype was observed many times. J is TRBJ2-7 and V is TRBV20-1; 9 bases map to TRBD2. The CDR3 runs 13 residues. Germline V gene data show CDR1 as DFQATT and CDR2 as SNEGSKA (reference sequence). The V segment lost 0 bases and the J segment 12 bases; nucleotides outside the gene matches: 9. This CDR3 is CSARERLAGSPYF. The DNA of the CDR3 is TGCAGTGCTAGAGAACGTCTAGCGGGGTCGCCGTACTTC.

The chain joins TRBV12-5 to TRBJ1-3; 8 bases are shared with TRBD1. Losses at the gene ends were 5 bases for V and 5 bases for J; bases not matched to a gene: 5. This CDR3 has 14 residues. Germline CDR1 is LGHNT and CDR2 is FRNRAP. CDR3 sequence reads: CASGHGQGRNTIYF. Here the CDR3 DNA reads TGTGCTAGTGGTCACGGACAGGGACGAAACACCATATATTTT. Using reference TRBV12-5 and TRBJ1-3 for the parts outside the CDR3, the full variable domain is DARVTQTPRHKVTEMGQEVTMRCQPILGHNTVFWYRQTMMQGLELLAYFRNRAPLDDSGMPKDRFSAEMPDATLATLKIQPSEPRDSAVYFCASGHGQGRNTIYFGEGSWLTVV.

V usage is TRBV7-2 and J usage is TRBJ2-1; perhaps TRBD2 as D (5 bases). Germline values: CDR1 SGHTA, CDR2 FQGNSA. The length of the CDR3 is 16 residues. The V end was cut by 5 bases, the J end by 1 base, with 15 bases between. Here the CDR3 reads CASSARDLFSYNEQFF. The CDR3 DNA sequence: TGTGCCAGCAGCGCCCGGGATTTGTTTTCCTACAATGAGCAGTTCTTC.

The table lists this clonotype with many counts. V usage is TRBV5-1 and J usage is TRBJ2-3, with D possibly being TRBD2 (5 bases). Trimming took 0 bases from V and 1 from J, leaving 12 bases between them. Germline CDR1 SGHRS, CDR2 YFSETQ. This CDR3 comprises 16 residues. The CDR3 DNA sequence: TGCGCCAGCAGCTTGGCTTGGGGAGAGCGCACAGATACGCAGTATTTT. This gives the protein CASSLAWGERTDTQYF.

The chain employs TRBV12-3 or TRBV12-4 and TRBJ2-1; the D gene is possibly TRBD2 (6 bases). The CDR3 runs 12 residues. V lost 6 bases, J lost 12 bases, and 15 bases lay in between. The chain's CDR3 is CASRPYTGGQFF. The CDR3 DNA is TGTGCCAGCAGACCATACACCGGGGGGCAGTTCTTC.

This clonotype was counted ten times or more. The chain is built from TRBV28 and TRBJ2-6; D is ambiguous. The germline V and J ends were trimmed by 7 bases and 0 bases, with 13 bases remaining between them. Germline-derived CDR1 and CDR2 are MDHEN and SYDVKM. CDR3 size: 16 residues. The CDR3 region is CASNQDLSSGANVLTF. CDR3 coding DNA: TGTGCCAGCAACCAGGACCTTAGCTCTGGGGCCAACGTCCTGACTTTC.

This clonotype has a handful of counts. V gene TRBV2 combines with J gene TRBJ2-3; 13 positions agree with TRBD2. Trimming removed 9 bases from V and 6 bases from J; junction bases left unmatched: 6. Per germline, CDR1 SNHLY and CDR2 FYNNEI. The CDR3 consists of 14 residues. CDR3 sequence: CASQLAGGLDTQYF. The CDR3 DNA follows: TGTGCCAGTCAACTAGCGGGGGGGCTGGATACGCAGTATTTT.